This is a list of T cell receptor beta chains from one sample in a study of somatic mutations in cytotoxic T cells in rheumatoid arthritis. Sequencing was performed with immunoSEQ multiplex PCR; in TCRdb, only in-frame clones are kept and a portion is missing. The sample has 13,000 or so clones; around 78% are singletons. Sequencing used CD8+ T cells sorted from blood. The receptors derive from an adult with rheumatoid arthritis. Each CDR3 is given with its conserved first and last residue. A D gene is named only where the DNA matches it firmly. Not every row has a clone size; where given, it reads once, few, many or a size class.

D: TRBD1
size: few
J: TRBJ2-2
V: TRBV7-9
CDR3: CASRDGTGTAGELFF
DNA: TGTGCCAGCAGGGACGGGACAGGGACGGCCGGGGAGCTGTTTTTT

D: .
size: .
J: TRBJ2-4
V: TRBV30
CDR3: CAWGDLGNIQYF
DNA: TGTGCCTGGGGGGACCTTGGAAACATTCAGTACTTC

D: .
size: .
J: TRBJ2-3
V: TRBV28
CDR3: CASSFTDTQYF
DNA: TGTGCCAGCAGTTTCACAGATACGCAGTATTTT

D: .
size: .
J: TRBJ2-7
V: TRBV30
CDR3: CAWTGQTYEQYF
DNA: TGTGCCTGGACAGGACAGACCTACGAGCAGTACTTC

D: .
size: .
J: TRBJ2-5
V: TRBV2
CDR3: CASIFGGTGETQYF
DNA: TGTGCCAGCATCTTTGGGGGTACCGGGGAGACCCAGTACTTC

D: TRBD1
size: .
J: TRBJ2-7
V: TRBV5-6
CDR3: CASSTPGQGYHEQYF
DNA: TGTGCCAGCAGTACTCCGGGACAGGGGTACCACGAGCAGTACTTC

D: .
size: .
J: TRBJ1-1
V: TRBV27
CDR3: CASRGGTEAFF
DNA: TGTGCCAGCAGGGGGGGCACTGAAGCTTTCTTT

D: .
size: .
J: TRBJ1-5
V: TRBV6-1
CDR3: CASSEWDLTNQPQHF
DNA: TGTGCCAGCAGTGAATGGGACCTCACGAATCAGCCCCAGCATTTT

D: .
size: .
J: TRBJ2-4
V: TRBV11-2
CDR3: CASSWDGNKLAKNIQYF
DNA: TGTGCCAGCAGCTGGGACGGAAATAAACTAGCCAAAAACATTCAGTACTTC

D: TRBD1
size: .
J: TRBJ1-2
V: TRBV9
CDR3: CASSSIGTGGYGYTF
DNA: TGTGCCAGCAGCTCAATTGGGACAGGGGGATATGGCTACACCTTC

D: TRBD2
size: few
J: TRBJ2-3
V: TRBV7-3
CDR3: CASSLLSGGTPDTQYF
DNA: TGTGCCAGCAGCCTTCTTAGCGGGGGTACTCCAGATACGCAGTATTTT

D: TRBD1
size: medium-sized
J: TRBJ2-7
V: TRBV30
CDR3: CAWMPGQGPYEQYF
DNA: TGTGCCTGGATGCCGGGACAGGGCCCCTACGAGCAGTACTTC

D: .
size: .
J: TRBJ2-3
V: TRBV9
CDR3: CASSDPRGPFSTQYF
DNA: TGTGCCAGCAGCGACCCCCGCGGGCCTTTCTCTACGCAGTATTTT

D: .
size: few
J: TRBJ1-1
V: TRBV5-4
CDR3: CASSRRENTEAFF
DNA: TGTGCCAGCAGCCGACGGGAGAACACTGAAGCTTTCTTT

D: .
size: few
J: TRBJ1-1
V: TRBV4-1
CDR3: CASSQVVTTEAFF
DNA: TGCGCCAGCAGCCAAGTGGTAACGACTGAAGCTTTCTTT

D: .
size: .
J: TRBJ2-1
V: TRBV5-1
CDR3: CASSLAPGGLYNEQFF
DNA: TGCGCCAGCAGCTTGGCCCCGGGGGGCCTTTACAATGAGCAGTTCTTC

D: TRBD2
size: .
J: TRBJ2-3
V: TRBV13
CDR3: CASSLRGLGGSTDTQYF
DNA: TGTGCCAGCAGCTTAAGGGGACTAGGAGGTAGCACAGATACGCAGTATTTT

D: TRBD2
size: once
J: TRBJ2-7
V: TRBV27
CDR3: CASSLRGGRSYEQYF
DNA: TGTGCCAGCAGTTTAAGGGGCGGGAGGTCCTACGAGCAGTACTTC

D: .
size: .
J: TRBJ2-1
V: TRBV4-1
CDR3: CASSQDVVIGSYNEQFF
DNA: TGCGCCAGCAGCCAAGACGTTGTGATAGGCTCCTACAATGAGCAGTTCTTC

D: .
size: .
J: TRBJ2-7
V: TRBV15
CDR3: CATSPSGPYEQYF
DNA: TGTGCCACCAGCCCCTCAGGCCCCTACGAGCAGTACTTC

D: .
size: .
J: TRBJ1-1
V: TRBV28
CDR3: CASRFEGRPNTEAFF
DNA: TGTGCCAGCCGATTTGAGGGACGGCCGAACACTGAAGCTTTCTTT

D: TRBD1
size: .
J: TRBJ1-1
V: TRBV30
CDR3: CAWSARTGWTEAFF
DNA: TGTGCCTGGAGTGCACGGACAGGGTGGACTGAAGCTTTCTTT

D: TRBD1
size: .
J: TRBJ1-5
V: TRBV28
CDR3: CASRDRARGPQHF
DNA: TGTGCCAGTCGAGACAGGGCCAGGGGGCCCCAGCATTTT

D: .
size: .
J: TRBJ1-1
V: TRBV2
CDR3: CASSVGTASYVEAFF
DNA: TGTGCCAGCAGTGTGGGTACGGCCTCTTATGTTGAAGCTTTCTTT

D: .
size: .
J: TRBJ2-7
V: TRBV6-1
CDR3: CASRELREEQYF
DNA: TGTGCCAGCAGGGAACTGAGGGAAGAGCAGTACTTC

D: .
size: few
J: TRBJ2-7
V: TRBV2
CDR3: CASSVDWRREQYF
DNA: TGTGCCAGCAGCGTAGACTGGAGGCGCGAGCAGTACTTC

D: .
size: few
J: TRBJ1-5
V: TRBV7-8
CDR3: CASSLESGFNQPQHF
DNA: TGTGCCAGCAGCTTAGAGTCTGGGTTCAATCAGCCCCAGCATTTT

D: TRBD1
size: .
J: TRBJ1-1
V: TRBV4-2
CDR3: CASSIRQGKNTEAFF
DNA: TGTGCCAGCAGCATCCGACAGGGAAAGAACACTGAAGCTTTCTTT

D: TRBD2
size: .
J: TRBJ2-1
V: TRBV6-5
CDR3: CASSYSPGLAINEQFF
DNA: TGTGCCAGCAGTTACTCTCCGGGACTAGCGATCAATGAGCAGTTCTTC

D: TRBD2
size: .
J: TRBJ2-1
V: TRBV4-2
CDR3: CASSPGLAGVTYNEQFF
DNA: TGTGCCAGCAGCCCAGGACTAGCGGGAGTGACCTACAATGAGCAGTTCTTC

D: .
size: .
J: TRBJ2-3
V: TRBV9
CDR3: CASSVESRGVPTFAQYF
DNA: TGTGCCAGCAGCGTAGAGAGCAGGGGGGTCCCCACATTCGCGCAGTATTTT

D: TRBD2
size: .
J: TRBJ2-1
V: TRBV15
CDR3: CATSRGTSGYNEQFF
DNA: TGTGCCACCAGCAGAGGGACTAGCGGATACAATGAGCAGTTCTTC

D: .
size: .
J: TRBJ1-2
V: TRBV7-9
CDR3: CASSSYQLGYTF
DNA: TGTGCCAGCAGCTCCTACCAGTTGGGCTACACCTTC

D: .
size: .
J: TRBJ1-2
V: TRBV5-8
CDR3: CASRVQGIASHGYTF
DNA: TGTGCCAGCAGAGTCCAGGGGATCGCCTCGCATGGCTACACCTTC

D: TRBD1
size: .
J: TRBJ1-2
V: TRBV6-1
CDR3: CASSEVGTAQGYTF
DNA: TGTGCCAGCAGTGAAGTTGGGACAGCACAGGGCTACACCTTC

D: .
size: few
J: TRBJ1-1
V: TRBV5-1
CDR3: CASRQNTEAFF
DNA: TGCGCCAGCAGGCAGAACACTGAAGCTTTCTTT

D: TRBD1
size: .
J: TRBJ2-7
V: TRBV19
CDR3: CASSQSAEQGAYEQYF
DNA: TGTGCCAGTAGTCAGTCTGCCGAACAGGGGGCCTACGAGCAGTACTTC

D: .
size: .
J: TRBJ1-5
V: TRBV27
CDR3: CASSYGQNQPQHF
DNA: TGTGCCAGCAGTTATGGACAGAATCAGCCCCAGCATTTT

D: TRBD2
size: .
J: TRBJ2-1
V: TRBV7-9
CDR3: CASSRTSGSSGGEQFF
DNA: TGTGCCAGCAGCAGGACTAGCGGGAGCTCTGGGGGTGAGCAGTTCTTC

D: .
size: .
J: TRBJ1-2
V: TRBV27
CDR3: CASSISRNYGYTF
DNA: TGTGCCAGCAGTATCTCAAGAAACTATGGCTACACCTTC

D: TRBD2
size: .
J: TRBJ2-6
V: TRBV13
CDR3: CASSLGGEGTPSGANVLTF
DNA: TGTGCCAGCAGCTTGGGGGGGGAGGGTACCCCCTCTGGGGCCAACGTCCTGACTTTC

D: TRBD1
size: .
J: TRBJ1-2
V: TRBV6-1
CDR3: CASSAGTGGLAGYTF
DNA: TGTGCCAGCAGTGCTGGGACAGGGGGACTGGCTGGCTACACCTTC

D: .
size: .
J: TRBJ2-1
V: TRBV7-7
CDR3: CASSPAAGAGNEQFF
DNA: TGTGCCAGCAGCCCCGCGGCGGGGGCAGGCAATGAGCAGTTCTTC

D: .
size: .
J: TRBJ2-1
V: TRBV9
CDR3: CASSPDDSYNEQFF
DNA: TGTGCCAGCAGCCCTGACGACAGTTACAATGAGCAGTTCTTC

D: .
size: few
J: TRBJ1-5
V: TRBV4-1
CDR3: CASSHRQSNQPQHF
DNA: TGCGCCAGCAGCCACCGACAGTCCAATCAGCCCCAGCATTTT

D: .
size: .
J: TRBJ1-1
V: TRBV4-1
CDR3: CASSHSYTEAFF
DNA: TGCGCCAGCAGCCATTCCTACACTGAAGCTTTCTTT

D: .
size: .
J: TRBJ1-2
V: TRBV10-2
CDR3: CASLRDDANYGYTF
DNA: TGCGCCAGCCTCCGGGACGATGCTAACTATGGCTACACCTTC

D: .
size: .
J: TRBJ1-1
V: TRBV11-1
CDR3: CASSLEGGNLWTEAFF
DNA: TGTGCCAGCAGCCTGGAGGGGGGAAATTTGTGGACTGAAGCTTTCTTT

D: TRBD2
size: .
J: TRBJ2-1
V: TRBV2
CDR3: CASKNSGSSYNEQFF
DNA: TGTGCCAGCAAAAATAGCGGGAGCTCCTACAATGAGCAGTTCTTC

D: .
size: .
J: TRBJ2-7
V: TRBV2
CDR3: CASSEARYEQYF
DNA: TGTGCCAGCAGTGAGGCCCGCTACGAGCAGTACTTC

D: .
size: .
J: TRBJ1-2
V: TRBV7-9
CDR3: CASSSQGRRIYGYTF
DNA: TGTGCCAGCAGCTCACAGGGTAGGAGAATCTATGGCTACACCTTC

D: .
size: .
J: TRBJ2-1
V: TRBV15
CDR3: CATSRDRAGSSYNEQFF
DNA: TGTGCCACCAGCAGAGATCGAGCCGGGAGCTCCTACAATGAGCAGTTCTTC